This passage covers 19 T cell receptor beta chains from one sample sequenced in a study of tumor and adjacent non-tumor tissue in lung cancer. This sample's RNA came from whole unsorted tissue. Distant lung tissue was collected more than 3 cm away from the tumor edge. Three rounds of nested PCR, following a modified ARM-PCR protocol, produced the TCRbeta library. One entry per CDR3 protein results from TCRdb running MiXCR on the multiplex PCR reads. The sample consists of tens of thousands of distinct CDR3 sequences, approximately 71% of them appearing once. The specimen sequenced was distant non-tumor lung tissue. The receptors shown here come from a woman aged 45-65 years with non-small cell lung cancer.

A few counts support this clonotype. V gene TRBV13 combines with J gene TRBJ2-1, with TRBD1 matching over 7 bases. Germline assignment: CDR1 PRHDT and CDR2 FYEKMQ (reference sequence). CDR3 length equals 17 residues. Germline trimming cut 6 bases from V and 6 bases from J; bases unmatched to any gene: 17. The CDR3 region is CASRFNRGSPGSNEQFF. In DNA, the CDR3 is TGTGCCAGCAGATTTAACAGGGGATCCCCGGGGAGCAATGAGCAGTTCTTC.

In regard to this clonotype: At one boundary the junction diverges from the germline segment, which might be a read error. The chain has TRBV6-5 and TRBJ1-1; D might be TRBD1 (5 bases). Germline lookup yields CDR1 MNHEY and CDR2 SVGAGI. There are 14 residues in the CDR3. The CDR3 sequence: CACSRDSVNTEAFF. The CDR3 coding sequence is TGTGCCTGCAGCCGTGACAGTGTGAACACTGAAGCTTTCTTT.

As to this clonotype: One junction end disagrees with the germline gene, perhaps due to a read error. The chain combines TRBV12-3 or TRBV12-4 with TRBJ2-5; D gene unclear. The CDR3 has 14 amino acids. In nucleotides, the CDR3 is TGTGCCAGTAGTGGGGATACCAACCAAGAGAACCAGAACTTC. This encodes CASSGDTNQENQNF.

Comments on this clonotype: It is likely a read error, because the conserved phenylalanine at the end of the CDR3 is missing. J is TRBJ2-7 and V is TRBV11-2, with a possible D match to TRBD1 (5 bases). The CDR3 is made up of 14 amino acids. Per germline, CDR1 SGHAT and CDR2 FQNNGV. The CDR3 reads CASSLDPGKAEQYL. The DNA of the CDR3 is TGTGCCAGCAGTTTAGATCCAGGGAAGGCAGAGCAGTACCTC.

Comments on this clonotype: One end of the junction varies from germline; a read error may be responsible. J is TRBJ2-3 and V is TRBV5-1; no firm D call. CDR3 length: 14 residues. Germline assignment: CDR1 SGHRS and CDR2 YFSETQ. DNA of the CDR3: TGCGCCAGCAGTGGGATAGGACGCGCAGATACACAGTATTTT. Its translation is CASSGIGRADTQYF.

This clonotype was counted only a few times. CDR3 DNA sequence: TGTGCCAGCAGCCCGAGTCAGGGGAGTAGTAATTCACCCCTCCACTTT. Its translation: CASSPSQGSSNSPLHF. This chain links TRBV5-4 with TRBJ1-6, with D perhaps TRBD1 (6 bases). CDR1 is SGHNT, CDR2 YYREEE, per germline (reference sequence). Trimming cost V 4 bases and J 6 bases, with 17 bases left between them. This CDR3 spans 16 amino acids. The full variable domain, its missing parts supplied by reference TRBV5-4 and TRBJ1-6, is ETGVTQSPTHLIKTRGQQVTLRCSSQSGHNTVSWYQQALGQGPQFIFQYYREEENGRGNFPPRFSGLQFPNYSSELNVNALELDDSALYLCASSPSQGSSNSPLHFGNGTRLTVT.

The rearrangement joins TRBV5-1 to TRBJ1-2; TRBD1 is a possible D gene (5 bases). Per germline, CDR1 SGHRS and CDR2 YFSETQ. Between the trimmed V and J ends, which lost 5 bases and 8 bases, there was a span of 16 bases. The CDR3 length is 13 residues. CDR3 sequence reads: CASSSDNGRGYTF. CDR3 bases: TGCGCCAGCAGTTCGGACAACGGACGGGGCTACACCTTC.

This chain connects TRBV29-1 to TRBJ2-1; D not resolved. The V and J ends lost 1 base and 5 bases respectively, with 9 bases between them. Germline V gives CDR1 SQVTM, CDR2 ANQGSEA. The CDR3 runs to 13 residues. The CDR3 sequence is CSVEVQVNNEQFF. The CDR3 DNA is TGCAGCGTTGAAGTGCAAGTTAACAATGAGCAGTTCTTC.

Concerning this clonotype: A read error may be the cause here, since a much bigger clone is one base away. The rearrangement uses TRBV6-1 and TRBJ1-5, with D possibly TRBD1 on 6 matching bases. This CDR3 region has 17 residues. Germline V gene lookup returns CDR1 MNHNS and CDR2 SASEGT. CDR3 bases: TGTGCCAGCAAGGATTGGGACAAGGGTTGGAGCAATCAGTCCCAGCATTTT. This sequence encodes CASKDWDKGWSNQSQHF.

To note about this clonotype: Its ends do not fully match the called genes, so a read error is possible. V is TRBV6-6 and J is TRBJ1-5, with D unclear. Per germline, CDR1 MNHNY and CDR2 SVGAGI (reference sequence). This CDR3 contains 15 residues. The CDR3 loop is CAGGRGREGNQPQHF. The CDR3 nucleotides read TGTGCCGGCGGTAGAGGGAGAGAGGGCAATCAGCCACAGCATTTT.

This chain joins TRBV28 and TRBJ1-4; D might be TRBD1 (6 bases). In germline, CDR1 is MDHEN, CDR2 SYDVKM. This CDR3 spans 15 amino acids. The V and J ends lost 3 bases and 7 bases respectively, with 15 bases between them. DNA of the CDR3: TGTGCCAGCAGTTTTTCCGGGACACCGATTGAAAAACTGTTTTTT. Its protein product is CASSFSGTPIEKLFF.

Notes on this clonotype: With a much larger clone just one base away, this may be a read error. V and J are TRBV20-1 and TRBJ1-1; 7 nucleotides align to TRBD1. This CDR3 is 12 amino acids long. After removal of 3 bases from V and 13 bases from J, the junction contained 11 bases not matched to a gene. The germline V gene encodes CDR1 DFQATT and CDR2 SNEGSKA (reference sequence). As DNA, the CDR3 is TGCAGTGCTAGCCTGACAGGGCGTGGAGTTTTCTTT. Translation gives CSASLTGRGVFF.

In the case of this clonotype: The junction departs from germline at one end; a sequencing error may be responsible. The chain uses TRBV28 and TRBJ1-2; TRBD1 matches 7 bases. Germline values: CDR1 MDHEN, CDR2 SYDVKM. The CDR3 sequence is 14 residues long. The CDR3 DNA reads TGTGCCAGCAGTTCCTCCGGGACAGTTTATGACTACACCTTC. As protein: CASSSSGTVYDYTF.

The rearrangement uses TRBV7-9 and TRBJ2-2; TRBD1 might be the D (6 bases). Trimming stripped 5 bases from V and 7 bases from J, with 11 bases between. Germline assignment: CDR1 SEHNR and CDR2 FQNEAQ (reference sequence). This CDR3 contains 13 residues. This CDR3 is CASSPDRHGELFF. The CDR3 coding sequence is TGTGCCAGCAGCCCAGACAGGCACGGGGAGCTGTTTTTT.

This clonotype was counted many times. The CDR3 DNA reads TGTGCCAGCAGTGTTTGGACTAGCGGGAGCAATGAGCAGTTCTTC. It yields the protein CASSVWTSGSNEQFF. The gene calls are TRBV6-1 and TRBJ2-1, with TRBD2 identical over 13 bases. The germline V gene encodes CDR1 MNHNS and CDR2 SASEGT. CDR3 length: 15 amino acids. Losses at the gene ends were 4 bases for V and 6 bases for J; bases not matched to a gene: 3.

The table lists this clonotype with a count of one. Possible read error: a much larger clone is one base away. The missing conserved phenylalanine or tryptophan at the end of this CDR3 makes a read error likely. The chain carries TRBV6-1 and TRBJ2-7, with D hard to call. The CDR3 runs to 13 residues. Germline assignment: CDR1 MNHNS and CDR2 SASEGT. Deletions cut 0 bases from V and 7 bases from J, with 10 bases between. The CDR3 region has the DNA TGTGCCAGCAGTGAAGCTGGGGTGGGGGAGCAGTACTAC. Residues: CASSEAGVGEQYY.

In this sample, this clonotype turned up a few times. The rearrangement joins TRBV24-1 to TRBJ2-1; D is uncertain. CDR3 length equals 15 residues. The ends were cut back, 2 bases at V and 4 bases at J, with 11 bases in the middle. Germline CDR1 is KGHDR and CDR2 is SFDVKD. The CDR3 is CATSDYSPYYNEQFF. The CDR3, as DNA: TGTGCCACCAGTGATTACAGTCCCTATTACAATGAGCAGTTCTTC.

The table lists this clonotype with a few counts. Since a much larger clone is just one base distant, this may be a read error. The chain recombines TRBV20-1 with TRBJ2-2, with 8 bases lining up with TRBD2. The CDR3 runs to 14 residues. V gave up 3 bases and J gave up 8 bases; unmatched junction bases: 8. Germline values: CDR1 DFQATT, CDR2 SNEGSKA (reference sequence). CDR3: CSASVGRAKGELFF. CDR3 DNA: TGCAGTGCTAGTGTCGGGAGGGCTAAAGGGGAGCTGTTTTTT.

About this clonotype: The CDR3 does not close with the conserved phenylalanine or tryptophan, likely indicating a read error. CDR3 sequence: CSFGWLDRANEQYC. CDR3 coding DNA: TGCAGCTTTGGGTGGTTGGACAGGGCTAACGAGCAGTACTGC. This chain connects TRBV29-1 to TRBJ2-7, with 8 bases lining up with TRBD1. V lost 8 bases, J lost 5 bases, and 14 bases stayed unmatched. The CDR3 loop spans 14 amino acids. Germline V gene lookup returns CDR1 SQVTM and CDR2 ANQGSEA.